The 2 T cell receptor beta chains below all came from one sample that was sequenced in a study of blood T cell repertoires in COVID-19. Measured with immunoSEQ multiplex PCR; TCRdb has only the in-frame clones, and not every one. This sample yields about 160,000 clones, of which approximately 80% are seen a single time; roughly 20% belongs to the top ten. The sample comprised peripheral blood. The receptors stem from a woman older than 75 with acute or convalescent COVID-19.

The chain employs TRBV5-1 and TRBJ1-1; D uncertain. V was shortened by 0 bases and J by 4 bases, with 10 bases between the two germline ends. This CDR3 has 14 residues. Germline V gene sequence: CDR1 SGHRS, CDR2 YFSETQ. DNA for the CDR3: TGCGCCAGCAGCTTGGAACCGGGGTCCACTGAAGCTTTCTTT. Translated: CASSLEPGSTEAFF. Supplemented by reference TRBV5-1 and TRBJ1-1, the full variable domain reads KAGVTQTPRYLIKTRGQQVTLSCSPISGHRSVSWYQQTPGQGLQFLFEYFSETQRNKGNFPGRFSGRQFSNSRSEMNVSTLELGDSALYLCASSLEPGSTEAFFGQGTRLTVV.

The CDR3 nucleotides read TGTGCCAGCAGCGGCCGGGACAGGGGATCTGGAAACACCATATATTTT. It translates to CASSGRDRGSGNTIYF. This rearrangement joins TRBV11-2 to TRBJ1-3; 10 bases fit TRBD1. Germline CDR1 SGHAT, CDR2 FQNNGV. The CDR3 is 16 amino acids. V lost 5 bases to trimming and J lost 1 base; unmatched junction nucleotides: 5.